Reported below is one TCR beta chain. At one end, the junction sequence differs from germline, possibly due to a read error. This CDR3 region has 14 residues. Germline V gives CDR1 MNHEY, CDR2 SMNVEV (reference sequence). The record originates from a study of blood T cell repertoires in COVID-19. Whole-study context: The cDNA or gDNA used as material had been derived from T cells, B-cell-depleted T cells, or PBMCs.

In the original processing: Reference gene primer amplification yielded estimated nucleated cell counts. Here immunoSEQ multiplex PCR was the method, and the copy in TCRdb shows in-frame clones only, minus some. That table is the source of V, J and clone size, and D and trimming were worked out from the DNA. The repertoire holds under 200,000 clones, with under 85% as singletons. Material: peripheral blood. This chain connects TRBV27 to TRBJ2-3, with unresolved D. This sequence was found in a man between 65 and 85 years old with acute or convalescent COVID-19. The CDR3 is CASSADGFTDTQYF. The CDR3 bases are TGTGCCAGCAGTGCCGACGGATTTACAGATACGCAATATTTT.